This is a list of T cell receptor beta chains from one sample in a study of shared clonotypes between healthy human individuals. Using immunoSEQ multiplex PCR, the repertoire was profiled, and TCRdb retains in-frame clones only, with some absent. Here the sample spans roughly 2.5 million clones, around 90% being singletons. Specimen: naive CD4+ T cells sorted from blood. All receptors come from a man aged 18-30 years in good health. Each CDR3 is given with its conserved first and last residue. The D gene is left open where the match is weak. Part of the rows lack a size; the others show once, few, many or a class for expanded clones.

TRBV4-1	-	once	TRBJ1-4	CASSHPNDWEKLFF	TGCGCCAGCAGCCACCCAAACGACTGGGAAAAACTGTTTTTT
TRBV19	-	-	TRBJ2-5	CATSRVKQETQYF	TGTGCCACCTCTCGGGTGAAACAAGAGACCCAGTACTTC
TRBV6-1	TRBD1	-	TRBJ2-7	CASRGTGAYEQYF	TGTGCCAGCCGGGGGACAGGGGCCTACGAGCAGTACTTC
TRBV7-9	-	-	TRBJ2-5	CASSLDWSGLRRETQYF	TGTGCCAGCAGCTTAGATTGGTCAGGGCTCCGCAGAGAGACCCAGTACTTC
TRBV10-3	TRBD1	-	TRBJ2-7	CAISETGGSYEQYF	TGTGCCATCAGTGAGACAGGGGGCTCCTACGAGCAGTACTTC
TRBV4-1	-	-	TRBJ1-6	CASSRGTVDSPLHF	TGCGCCAGCAGCCGGGGGACGGTGGATTCACCCCTCCACTTT
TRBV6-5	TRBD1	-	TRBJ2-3	CASIDRGGDTQYF	TGTGCCAGCATTGACAGGGGGGGAGATACGCAGTATTTT
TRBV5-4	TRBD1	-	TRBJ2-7	CASSLSPRDRASSYEQYF	TGTGCCAGCAGCCTCTCCCCCCGGGACAGGGCTTCATCCTACGAGCAGTACTTC
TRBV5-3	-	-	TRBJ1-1	CAREIGGLNTEAFF	TGTGCCAGAGAAATCGGGGGCCTAAACACTGAAGCTTTCTTT
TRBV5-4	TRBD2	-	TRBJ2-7	CASSPVQRGGPYEQYF	TGTGCCAGCAGTCCGGTACAGCGGGGGGGCCCGTACGAGCAGTACTTC
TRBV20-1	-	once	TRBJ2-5	CSAPYQETQYF	TGCAGTGCTCCGTACCAAGAGACCCAGTACTTC
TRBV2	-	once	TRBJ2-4	CASSIRGPAKNIQYF	TGTGCCAGCAGCATAAGGGGCCCAGCCAAAAACATTCAGTACTTC
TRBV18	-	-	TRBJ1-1	CASSPEKKGTEAFF	TGTGCCAGCTCACCAGAGAAAAAAGGCACTGAAGCTTTCTTT
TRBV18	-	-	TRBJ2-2	CASSPRTANTGELFF	TGTGCCAGCTCACCGCGTACGGCGAACACCGGGGAGCTGTTTTTT
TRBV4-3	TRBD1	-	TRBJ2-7	CASSQGQGFHYEQYF	TGCGCCAGCAGCCAAGGACAGGGGTTCCATTACGAGCAGTACTTC
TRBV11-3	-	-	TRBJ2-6	CASSSDSSGANVLTF	TGTGCCAGCAGCTCTGACAGCTCTGGGGCCAACGTCCTGACTTTC
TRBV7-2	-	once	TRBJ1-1	CASSLQGNTEAFF	TGTGCCAGCAGCCTACAGGGGAACACTGAAGCTTTCTTT
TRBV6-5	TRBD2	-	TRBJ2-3	CASSYSNSGVTQYF	TGTGCCAGCAGTTACTCGAACAGCGGGGTAACGCAGTATTTT
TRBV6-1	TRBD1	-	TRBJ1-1	CASIITGTGVTEAFF	TGTGCCAGCATTATTACCGGGACAGGGGTCACTGAAGCTTTCTTT
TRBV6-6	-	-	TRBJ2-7	CASRRTFPYEQYF	TGTGCCAGTCGACGGACTTTCCCCTACGAGCAGTACTTC
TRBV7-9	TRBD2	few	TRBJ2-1	CASSPSGSSYNEQFF	TGTGCCAGCAGCCCGAGCGGGAGCTCCTACAATGAGCAGTTCTTC
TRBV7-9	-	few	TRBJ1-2	CASSFIFGYTF	TGTGCCAGCAGCTTCATCTTCGGCTACACCTTC
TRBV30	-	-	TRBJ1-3	CAWSFRDGRNTIYF	TGTGCCTGGAGTTTCAGGGACGGCAGAAACACCATATATTTT
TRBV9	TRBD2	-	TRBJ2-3	CASSGSGGKTDTQYF	TGTGCCAGCAGCGGAAGCGGGGGGAAGACAGATACGCAGTATTTT
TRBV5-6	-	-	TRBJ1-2	CASSLRASYGYTF	TGTGCCAGCAGCTTAAGGGCTAGCTATGGCTACACCTTC
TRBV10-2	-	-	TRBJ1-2	CASSDTGFYGYTF	TGCGCCAGCAGTGATACAGGCTTCTATGGCTACACCTTC
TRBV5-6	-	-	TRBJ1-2	CASSLRETGLSGGYTF	TGTGCCAGCAGCCTACGTGAGACTGGACTCTCGGGGGGCTACACCTTC
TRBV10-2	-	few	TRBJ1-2	CASLSQNYGYTF	TGCGCCAGCCTCAGTCAGAACTATGGCTACACCTTC
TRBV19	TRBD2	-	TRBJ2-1	CASSMEAGTSGRAWLYEQFF	TGTGCCAGTAGTATGGAGGCTGGGACTAGCGGGAGGGCCTGGCTCTATGAGCAGTTCTTC
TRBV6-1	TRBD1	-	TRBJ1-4	CASSEQGAPREKLFF	TGTGCCAGCAGTGAACAGGGGGCGCCGAGGGAAAAACTGTTTTTT
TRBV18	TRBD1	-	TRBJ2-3	CASSRQGYTDTQYF	TGTGCCAGCTCTCGACAGGGGTACACAGATACGCAGTATTTT
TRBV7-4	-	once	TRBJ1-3	CASPCSTRGSATGNTIYF	TGTGCCAGCCCCTGTTCTACTAGGGGGTCTGCAACTGGAAACACCATATATTTT